This entry describes one TCR beta chain. The antigen remains unidentified. Trimming removed 0 bases from V and 2 bases from J, with 11 bases in between. The CDR3 extends over 16 amino acids. Looked up from germline, CDR1 is LNHDA and CDR2 is SQIVND (reference sequence). The data belong to a study of graft-versus-host responses after intestinal transplantation. Sequencing used immunoSEQ multiplex PCR; TCRdb keeps in-frame clones, though not all of them. The profile covers nearly 110,000 clones, with roughly 87% appearing a single time and 0.71% taken by the ten largest. The receptor's source is a human donor who was the organ donor for an intestinal transplant. The chain recombines TRBV19 with TRBJ2-1; D is uncertain. The source material was unstimulated CD4+ T cells sorted from spleen or lymph node cells, sampled before transplant. The CDR3 coding sequence is TGTGCCAGTAGTATAGATGGGCGGAGCGCCTACAATGAGCAGTTCTTC. This codes for CASSIDGRSAYNEQFF.